The rows below give T cell receptor beta chains drawn from one sample of a study of blood T cell repertoires in COVID-19. Measured with immunoSEQ multiplex PCR; TCRdb has only the in-frame clones, and not every one. The sample contains over 200,000 clones, roughly 87% of which appear only once. Sequenced: peripheral blood. The receptors were gathered from a woman under 30 who had recovered from COVID-19. The CDR3 runs from the conserved cysteine through the conserved F or W. A D gene is named only where the DNA matches it firmly. The size of a clone is reported for some rows only, either as once, few or many, or as a class for expanded clones.

j_gene: TRBJ2-1
abundance: NA
d_gene: NA
v_gene: TRBV19
CDR3aa: CASSPWGDSVYNEQFF
CDR3nt: TGTGCCAGTAGTCCCTGGGGGGACTCTGTGTACAATGAGCAGTTCTTC

j_gene: TRBJ1-1
abundance: NA
d_gene: NA
v_gene: TRBV6-5
CDR3aa: CASSLTPNTEAFF
CDR3nt: TGTGCCAGCAGTTTGACACCGAACACTGAAGCTTTCTTT

j_gene: TRBJ1-2
abundance: NA
d_gene: NA
v_gene: TRBV25-1
CDR3aa: CASSGWGDYGYTF
CDR3nt: TGTGCCAGCAGTGGATGGGGAGACTATGGCTACACCTTC

j_gene: TRBJ2-5
abundance: NA
d_gene: TRBD2
v_gene: TRBV7-6
CDR3aa: CASSTWTSGLQETQYF
CDR3nt: TGTGCCAGCAGCACCTGGACTAGCGGTCTCCAAGAGACCCAGTACTTC

j_gene: TRBJ2-7
abundance: NA
d_gene: NA
v_gene: TRBV27
CDR3aa: CASSLSGGSYEQYF
CDR3nt: TGTGCCAGCAGTTTATCGGGAGGTTCCTACGAGCAGTACTTC

j_gene: TRBJ2-1
abundance: few
d_gene: TRBD2
v_gene: TRBV4-2
CDR3aa: CASSQNAGGQHEQFF
CDR3nt: TGTGCCAGCAGCCAAAACGCGGGAGGGCAGCATGAGCAGTTCTTC

j_gene: TRBJ1-2
abundance: NA
d_gene: NA
v_gene: TRBV5-1
CDR3aa: CASSPGHSISYGYTF
CDR3nt: TGCGCCAGCAGCCCCGGACATTCAATTAGCTATGGCTACACCTTC

j_gene: TRBJ2-7
abundance: NA
d_gene: NA
v_gene: TRBV10-3
CDR3aa: CAIRSGQGYEQYF
CDR3nt: TGTGCCATCAGATCGGGACAAGGCTACGAGCAGTACTTC

j_gene: TRBJ2-7
abundance: NA
d_gene: TRBD2
v_gene: TRBV7-6
CDR3aa: CASSLYLAGDHEQYF
CDR3nt: TGTGCCAGCAGCTTATACCTAGCGGGAGACCACGAGCAGTACTTC

j_gene: TRBJ2-1
abundance: NA
d_gene: NA
v_gene: TRBV7-9
CDR3aa: CASSLETLGNEQFF
CDR3nt: TGTGCCAGCAGCTTAGAGACGCTAGGTAATGAGCAGTTCTTC

j_gene: TRBJ1-2
abundance: NA
d_gene: NA
v_gene: TRBV19
CDR3aa: CASSPRGVGGYTF
CDR3nt: TGTGCCAGTAGCCCCCGCGGGGTGGGTGGCTACACCTTC

j_gene: TRBJ1-1
abundance: NA
d_gene: NA
v_gene: TRBV29-1
CDR3aa: CSAEGGGNTEAFF
CDR3nt: TGCAGCGCTGAGGGAGGGGGGAACACTGAAGCTTTCTTT

j_gene: TRBJ1-5
abundance: NA
d_gene: NA
v_gene: TRBV7-9
CDR3aa: CASSPPDQPQHF
CDR3nt: TGTGCCAGCAGCCCCCCAGATCAGCCCCAGCATTTT

j_gene: TRBJ2-5
abundance: NA
d_gene: NA
v_gene: TRBV7-2
CDR3aa: CASSLAAGTQETQYF
CDR3nt: TGTGCCAGCAGCTTAGCGGCAGGAACACAAGAGACCCAGTACTTC

j_gene: TRBJ1-1
abundance: NA
d_gene: NA
v_gene: TRBV19
CDR3aa: CASSITRQANTEAFF
CDR3nt: TGTGCCAGCTCCATAACCAGGCAGGCGAACACTGAAGCTTTCTTT

j_gene: TRBJ1-4
abundance: NA
d_gene: NA
v_gene: TRBV4-2
CDR3aa: CASSAPNKAGRSEKLFF
CDR3nt: TGTGCCAGCAGCGCCCCCAATAAAGCAGGGCGATCCGAAAAACTGTTTTTT

j_gene: TRBJ2-7
abundance: NA
d_gene: NA
v_gene: TRBV19
CDR3aa: CASSIMGRFYEQYF
CDR3nt: TGTGCCAGTAGTATCATGGGGAGATTCTACGAGCAGTACTTC

j_gene: TRBJ1-4
abundance: NA
d_gene: TRBD1
v_gene: TRBV7-9
CDR3aa: CASSNLQGAGEKLFF
CDR3nt: TGTGCCAGCAGCAACCTACAGGGGGCGGGTGAAAAACTGTTTTTT

j_gene: TRBJ2-2
abundance: NA
d_gene: NA
v_gene: TRBV14
CDR3aa: CASSQAVRKRRLTGELFF
CDR3nt: TGTGCCAGCAGCCAAGCAGTTCGAAAGAGGCGCCTCACCGGGGAGCTGTTTTTT

j_gene: TRBJ1-5
abundance: once
d_gene: TRBD1
v_gene: TRBV12-5
CDR3aa: CASGLDFQGQGDNQPQHF
CDR3nt: TGTGCTAGTGGTTTGGACTTCCAGGGACAGGGGGACAATCAGCCCCAGCATTTT

j_gene: TRBJ1-1
abundance: NA
d_gene: NA
v_gene: TRBV29-1
CDR3aa: CSVATRGNPEAFF
CDR3nt: TGCAGCGTTGCGACGCGGGGAAACCCTGAAGCTTTCTTT

j_gene: TRBJ2-7
abundance: NA
d_gene: TRBD2
v_gene: TRBV27
CDR3aa: CASSSGLAGAEQYF
CDR3nt: TGTGCCAGCAGTTCAGGACTAGCGGGAGCCGAGCAGTACTTC

j_gene: TRBJ2-1
abundance: NA
d_gene: TRBD1
v_gene: TRBV24-1
CDR3aa: CATSDRGTAARNEQFF
CDR3nt: TGTGCCACCAGTGATCGAGGGACAGCCGCTCGGAATGAGCAGTTCTTC

j_gene: TRBJ1-2
abundance: once
d_gene: TRBD1
v_gene: TRBV2
CDR3aa: CASSPGTGLGNYGYTF
CDR3nt: TGTGCCAGCAGCCCCGGGACAGGGTTAGGTAACTATGGCTACACCTTC

j_gene: TRBJ1-1
abundance: NA
d_gene: TRBD1
v_gene: TRBV19
CDR3aa: CASLPTGGNTEAFF
CDR3nt: TGTGCCAGTCTCCCGACAGGGGGGAACACTGAAGCTTTCTTT

j_gene: TRBJ2-7
abundance: NA
d_gene: TRBD2
v_gene: TRBV5-1
CDR3aa: CASSLAGLYEQYF
CDR3nt: TGCGCCAGCAGTCTAGCGGGGCTCTACGAGCAGTACTTC

j_gene: TRBJ2-1
abundance: NA
d_gene: TRBD1
v_gene: TRBV6-1
CDR3aa: CASSERSGGRNEQFF
CDR3nt: TGTGCCAGCAGTGAAAGGTCAGGGGGACGGAATGAGCAGTTCTTC

j_gene: TRBJ1-1
abundance: once
d_gene: NA
v_gene: TRBV9
CDR3aa: CASSVRGGTEAFF
CDR3nt: TGTGCCAGCAGCGTTCGCGGGGGCACTGAAGCTTTCTTT

j_gene: TRBJ1-4
abundance: NA
d_gene: NA
v_gene: TRBV27
CDR3aa: CASRQRENEKLFF
CDR3nt: TGTGCCAGCCGACAGAGAGAAAATGAAAAACTGTTTTTT

j_gene: TRBJ2-3
abundance: NA
d_gene: NA
v_gene: TRBV9
CDR3aa: CASSLSGHSTDTQYF
CDR3nt: TGTGCCAGCAGCCTATCGGGTCATAGCACAGATACGCAGTATTTT